One and the same sample provided the 30 T cell receptor beta chains below, sequenced in a study of cytomegalovirus exposure and HLA in healthy donors. Primers for the PCR totalled 60 Vbeta and 13 Jbeta. The data were produced by immunoSEQ multiplex PCR, yet TCRdb's version contains in-frame clones alone and is incomplete. In the table there are 150,000 to 200,000 clones, about 76% of which are singletons. Sample: PBMCs. The receptors were sampled from a woman in her 50s in good health and CMV-seronegative.

J is TRBJ1-3 and V is TRBV7-2, with D maybe TRBD1 (5 bases). CDR1 SGHTA and CDR2 FQGNSA come from the germline V gene. The CDR3 spans 16 residues. Between the trimmed V and J ends, which lost 2 bases and 0 bases, there was a span of 11 bases. DNA for the CDR3: TGTGCCAGCAGCTTACACCCAGGGCCCTCTGGAAACACCATATATTTT. It translates to CASSLHPGPSGNTIYF.

The rearrangement joins TRBV5-1 to TRBJ1-1; D not certain. V dropped 4 bases and J dropped 3 bases, with 10 bases sitting between them. This CDR3 is 13 amino acids long. CDR1 and CDR2 from the germline V gene are SGHRS and YFSETQ. CDR3 amino acids: CASSLTRDTEAFF. The CDR3 nucleotides are TGCGCCAGCAGCCTCACCCGGGACACTGAAGCTTTCTTT.

This chain links TRBV6-1 with TRBJ2-7; perhaps TRBD2 as D (6 bases). CDR3 length: 17 amino acids. The germline V gene has CDR1 MNHNS and CDR2 SASEGT. The ends were cut back, 4 bases at V and 1 base at J, with 20 bases in the middle. The CDR3 here is CASSAPTRDRGSYEQYF. CDR3 in DNA: TGTGCCAGCAGTGCTCCGACGCGGGACCGGGGATCCTACGAGCAGTACTTC.

This chain links TRBV28 with TRBJ2-7; 8 bases agree with TRBD1. V lost 5 bases and J lost 6; bases outside the gene matches: 0. The CDR3 contains 11 residues. The V gene's germline CDR1 is MDHEN and CDR2 SYDVKM. CDR3 sequence reads: CASSQGAEQYF. In DNA form, the CDR3 reads TGTGCCAGCAGTCAGGGGGCCGAGCAGTACTTC. Together with reference TRBV28 and TRBJ2-7, the CDR3 gives the full variable domain: DVKVTQSSRYLVKRTGEKVFLECVQDMDHENMFWYRQDPGLGLRLIYFSYDVKMKEKGDIPEGYSVSREKKERFSLILESASTNQTSMYLCASSQGAEQYFGPGTRLTVT.

This chain joins TRBV11-3 and TRBJ2-3; 10 bases are shared with TRBD2. Germline trimming cut 4 bases from V and 2 bases from J; bases unmatched to any gene: 9. CDR3 length equals 17 residues. Germline V gene lookup returns CDR1 SGHNT and CDR2 YENEEA. CDR3 in DNA: TGTGCCAGCAGCTCCACCTCTAGCGGGGGCCTCACAGATACGCAGTATTTT. Translated, it gives CASSSTSSGGLTDTQYF.

This clone occurred once. The rearrangement uses TRBV4-2 and TRBJ2-2; 9 bases are a match to TRBD1. CDR1 and CDR2 (germline): LGHNA, YNFKEQ. Trimming took 4 bases from V and 5 from J; bases not matched to a gene: 8. The CDR3 runs to 16 residues. CDR3 nucleotides: TGTGCCAGCAGCCCGGCGGGACAGGGTTGGACCGGGGAGCTGTTTTTT. This gives the protein CASSPAGQGWTGELFF.

This chain joins TRBV30 and TRBJ2-3, with 10 bases that match TRBD2. The CDR3 length is 16 residues. With V trimmed by 2 bases and J by 5 bases, 10 bases remained unmatched. Germline V lookup: CDR1 GTSNPN, CDR2 SVGIG (reference sequence). In DNA form, the CDR3 reads TGTGCCTGGAGTAGGGGGAGCGGGAGGGCCCTAGATACGCAGTATTTT. It yields the protein CAWSRGSGRALDTQYF.

The rearrangement links TRBV18 to TRBJ1-2, with 9 bases that match TRBD1. CDR3 length equals 13 residues. V lost 2 bases to trimming and J lost 5 bases; unmatched junction nucleotides: 0. CDR1 is KGHSH and CDR2 is LQKENI in the germline V gene. CDR3 region: CASSPGQGYGYTF. Here the CDR3 DNA reads TGTGCCAGCTCACCAGGACAGGGGTATGGCTACACCTTC.

The chain links TRBV20-1 to TRBJ1-2; 7 bases are shared with TRBD1. Germline CDR1 reads DFQATT; CDR2 reads SNEGSKA (reference sequence). This CDR3 spans 11 amino acids. Trimming removed 3 bases from V and 7 bases from J; junction bases left unmatched: 2. The CDR3 spells CSARGQLGYTF. Here the CDR3 DNA reads TGCAGTGCTAGGGGACAGCTTGGCTACACCTTC.

The chain joins TRBV30 to TRBJ2-4, with 10 bases matching TRBD1. The V gene end was trimmed by 1 base and the J gene end by 8 bases; junction bases not matched to a gene: 5. The CDR3 contains 14 residues. Germline CDR1 and CDR2: GTSNPN and SVGIG (reference sequence). The CDR3 is CAWSATGGRDIQYF. CDR3 DNA: TGTGCCTGGAGTGCGACAGGGGGCCGGGACATTCAGTACTTC.

The sample holds one count of this clone. The gene calls are TRBV7-2 and TRBJ2-5, with D tentatively TRBD2 (5 bases). This CDR3 has 15 amino acids. V gave up 1 base and J gave up 2 bases, with 11 bases separating them. CDR1 is SGHTA and CDR2 is FQGNSA in the germline V gene. The CDR3 DNA reads TGTGCCAGCAGCTTAGAGGCTAGCAGGCAAGAGACCCAGTACTTC. This encodes CASSLEASRQETQYF.

About this clone: One end of the junction fails to match germline, which may point to a read error. The V and J genes are TRBV7-9 and TRBJ1-1, with TRBD1 as a possible D gene (5 bases). Germline CDR1 and CDR2: SEHNR and FQNEAQ (reference sequence). CDR3 size: 17 residues. In DNA, the CDR3 is TGTTCCAGCAGCTTGGGGGGATGGGGGAAGGGGAGCACTGAAGCTTTCTTT. Residues: CSSSLGGWGKGSTEAFF.

The V and J genes are TRBV19 and TRBJ2-3; possible D gene TRBD2, 6 bases. In germline, CDR1 is LNHDA, CDR2 SQIVND (reference sequence). The germline V and J ends were trimmed by 2 bases and 0 bases, with 12 bases remaining between them. The CDR3 covers 16 residues. The CDR3 sequence is CASSIFYSGSTDTQYF. The CDR3 bases are TGTGCCAGTAGTATATTCTATAGCGGAAGCACAGATACGCAGTATTTT.

This clone was counted only a few times. The chain joins TRBV5-4 to TRBJ1-1; 7 bases fit TRBD1. This CDR3 comprises 15 residues. V lost 4 bases, J lost 2 bases, and 8 bases stayed unmatched. From germline, CDR1 is SGHNT and CDR2 YYREEE (reference sequence). CDR3 nucleotides: TGTGCCAGCAGCCCCCGGACAGGAATAAACACTGAAGCTTTCTTT. This translates into CASSPRTGINTEAFF.

V is TRBV7-2 and J is TRBJ2-7, with TRBD1 matching over 8 bases. After removal of 4 bases from V and 7 bases from J, the junction contained 9 bases not matched to a gene. Germline CDR1 reads SGHTA; CDR2 reads FQGNSA. The CDR3 is made up of 14 amino acids. CDR3: CASSSSDRVHEQYF. The CDR3 DNA is TGTGCCAGCAGCTCCTCGGACAGGGTACATGAGCAGTACTTC.

V and J are TRBV27 and TRBJ1-6, with a weak D call TRBD1 (6 bases). Deletions cut 5 bases from V and 5 bases from J, with 13 bases between. Germline assignment: CDR1 MNHEY and CDR2 SMNVEV (reference sequence). The CDR3 has 15 amino acids. CDR3 sequence (DNA): TGTGCCAGCAGTCTACAGGGTTATAATAATTCACCCCTCCACTTT. Its translation: CASSLQGYNNSPLHF.

This clone was seen once. The CDR3 region has the DNA TGTGCCAGCAGCTCCTCTTTCGACAGCTTTACCCTTGAAGCTTTCTTT. This sequence encodes CASSSSFDSFTLEAFF. V is TRBV7-2 and J is TRBJ1-1; maybe TRBD1 (5 bases). Looked up from germline, CDR1 is SGHTA and CDR2 is FQGNSA. The CDR3 totals 16 residues. Trimming removed 4 bases from V and 7 bases from J, with 22 bases in between.

The chain links TRBV27 to TRBJ2-7, with TRBD2 matching over 14 bases. CDR1 is MNHEY, CDR2 SMNVEV, per germline (reference sequence). Germline trimming cut 5 bases from V and 5 bases from J; bases unmatched to any gene: 5. This CDR3 comprises 15 residues. The CDR3, as DNA: TGTGCCAGCAGTGCGGGACTAGCGGGAGTCAACGAGCAGTACTTC. Translated, it gives CASSAGLAGVNEQYF.

This chain joins TRBV5-4 and TRBJ1-2, with D perhaps TRBD1 (6 bases). The V gene's germline CDR1 is SGHNT and CDR2 YYREEE (reference sequence). This CDR3 spans 13 amino acids. V lost 4 bases to trimming and J lost 3 bases, with 10 bases between them. CDR3 protein: CASSPNRDYGYTF. The CDR3 bases are TGTGCCAGCAGCCCTAACAGGGACTATGGCTACACCTTC.

V is TRBV12-5 and J is TRBJ1-1, with a tentative D call TRBD1 (5 bases). This CDR3 is built from 12 residues. The V end lost 7 bases, the J end lost 5 bases, and 11 bases lay between the germline ends. Per germline, CDR1 LGHNT and CDR2 FRNRAP. The CDR3 loop reads CASDLGGTEAFF. Here the CDR3 DNA reads TGTGCTAGTGACTTGGGGGGGACTGAAGCTTTCTTT.

To note about this clone: Relative to the germline gene, one junction end is altered; a read error may explain this. The V gene is TRBV5-1, the J gene TRBJ1-3, with 7 bases that match TRBD1. Germline CDR1 is SGHRS and CDR2 is YFSETQ. The CDR3 spans 15 residues. The CDR3: CASSLGQGLGDTIYF. The CDR3 bases are TGCGCCAGCAGCTTGGGACAGGGACTTGGAGACACCATATATTTT.

This clone was observed a single time. The chain uses TRBV29-1 and TRBJ2-5; 8 positions agree with TRBD1. Germline V gene sequence: CDR1 SQVTM, CDR2 ANQGSEA. CDR3 size: 14 residues. The V and J ends lost 5 bases and 2 bases, in that order; junction bases with no gene match: 7. CDR3 loop: CSVQRGTGQETQYF. CDR3 sequence (DNA): TGCAGCGTTCAGAGAGGGACAGGTCAAGAGACCCAGTACTTC. The complete variable domain, with remaining parts taken from reference TRBV29-1 and TRBJ2-5, reads SAVISQKPSRDICQRGTSLTIQCQVDSQVTMMFWYRQQPGQSLTLIATANQGSEATYESGFVIDKFPISRPNLTFSTLTVSNMSPEDSSIYLCSVQRGTGQETQYFGPGTRLLVL.

The gene calls are TRBV7-3 and TRBJ2-3; 11 positions match TRBD2. After removal of 5 bases from V and 4 bases from J, the junction contained 5 bases not matched to a gene. This CDR3 region has 15 residues. Germline V gene lookup returns CDR1 SGHTA and CDR2 FQGTGA. The CDR3: CASSVTSGAADTQYF. The DNA for the CDR3 is TGTGCCAGCAGCGTGACTAGCGGGGCGGCAGATACGCAGTATTTT.

This sequence joins TRBV19 and TRBJ1-1, with D perhaps matching TRBD1 (5 bases). Trimming pared 5 bases from V and 2 bases from J, leaving 12 bases between. CDR1 and CDR2 from the germline V gene are LNHDA and SQIVND (reference sequence). The length of the CDR3 is 14 residues. The CDR3 is CASSARDLNTEAFF. The CDR3 region has the DNA TGTGCCAGTAGTGCACGGGACTTAAACACTGAAGCTTTCTTT.

This chain joins TRBV11-2 and TRBJ2-5; 7 nucleotides line up with TRBD1. This CDR3 has 15 amino acids. J was trimmed by 5 bases and V by 4 bases; bases with no gene match: 10. The V gene's germline CDR1 is SGHAT and CDR2 FQNNGV. The CDR3 protein is CASSSPRTGLETQYF. CDR3 bases: TGTGCCAGCAGCTCGCCGCGGACAGGTCTGGAGACCCAGTACTTC.

The rearrangement joins TRBV6-5 to TRBJ1-1; TRBD1 is a possible D gene (5 bases). Deletions cut 8 bases from V and 0 bases from J, with 10 bases between. Germline V lookup: CDR1 MNHEY, CDR2 SVGAGI. The CDR3 extends over 13 amino acids. CDR3 nucleotides: TGTGCCAGCCAGACAGACATGAACACTGAAGCTTTCTTT. Translating it yields CASQTDMNTEAFF.

This chain uses TRBV28 with TRBJ1-4, with TRBD1 identical over 8 bases. From germline, CDR1 is MDHEN and CDR2 SYDVKM. After removal of 3 bases from V and 6 bases from J, the junction contained 6 bases not matched to a gene. The CDR3 totals 15 residues. The CDR3 sequence: CASSFVGQGYEKLFF. DNA for the CDR3: TGTGCCAGCAGTTTTGTAGGACAGGGTTATGAAAAACTGTTTTTT.

The J gene is TRBJ1-1, the V gene TRBV19; 10 positions match TRBD1. Germline CDR1 and CDR2: LNHDA and SQIVND (reference sequence). J was trimmed by 1 base and V by 4 bases; bases with no gene match: 3. The CDR3 loop spans 15 amino acids. The CDR3 protein is CASSSGTGANTEAFF. The CDR3 DNA follows: TGTGCCAGTAGTAGTGGGACAGGGGCGAACACTGAAGCTTTCTTT.

The chain uses TRBV5-1 and TRBJ2-7, with 7 bases fitting TRBD1. Germline V CDR1 and CDR2: SGHRS, YFSETQ. J lost 1 base, V lost 0 bases, and 4 bases had no gene match. This CDR3 is built from 15 residues. The CDR3 sequence is CASSLGWGQSYEQYF. CDR3 nucleotides: TGCGCCAGCAGCTTGGGGTGGGGACAGTCCTACGAGCAGTACTTC.

V gene TRBV15 combines with J gene TRBJ2-5; a weak D match, TRBD2 (6 bases). CDR3 length: 17 residues. Germline assignment: CDR1 LNHNV and CDR2 YYDKDF (reference sequence). The V end was cut by 1 base, the J end by 3 bases, with 18 bases between. The CDR3 sequence: CATSRALSGVDEETQYF. The CDR3 DNA is TGTGCCACCAGCAGAGCCCTTTCGGGGGTGGATGAAGAGACCCAGTACTTC. Drawing the rest from reference TRBV15 and TRBJ2-5, the complete variable domain is DAMVIQNPRYQVTQFGKPVTLSCSQTLNHNVMYWYQQKSSQAPKLLFHYYDKDFNNEADTPDNFQSRRPNTSFCFLDIRSPGLGDTAMYLCATSRALSGVDEETQYFGPGTRLLVL.